The subject of this entry is one T cell receptor (beta chain). Profiling relied on immunoSEQ multiplex PCR, and the TCRdb table lists in-frame clones only, not all of them. The data hold about 160,000 clones, with roughly four fifths observed a single time. Germline-derived CDR1 and CDR2 are SGHTS and YDEGEE. V trimming: 0 bases; J trimming: 5 bases; junction bases outside the gene matches: 5. The CDR3 spans 15 residues. Two negative PCRs, clearance, or symptom resolution had been documented for recovered Cohort 3 donors. This record comes from a study of blood T cell repertoires in COVID-19. The clonotype originates from a man aged 50 to 59 who had recovered from COVID-19. The chain is built from TRBV5-8 and TRBJ2-5; 9 nucleotides agree with TRBD2. Specimen: PBMCs or T cells enriched from blood (not recorded which). The CDR3: CASSLGAGGGETQYF. For the CDR3, the DNA is TGTGCCAGCAGCTTGGGAGCGGGGGGCGGTGAGACCCAGTACTTC.